These 18 T cell receptor beta chains were all obtained from the same sample, sequenced in a study of blood T cell repertoires in COVID-19. Profiled with immunoSEQ multiplex PCR; TCRdb holds only in-frame clones, not every one. Counted here are a few hundred thousand clones, around 84% occurring once; the ten biggest clones make up roughly 3.6%. The sample comprised peripheral blood. Source of these receptors: a woman in her late teens or twenties with acute or convalescent COVID-19.

V is TRBV5-8 and J is TRBJ1-5; TRBD1 might be the D (5 bases). Trimming took 0 bases from V and 4 from J, leaving 11 bases between them. Per germline, CDR1 SGHTS and CDR2 YDEGEE. The CDR3 is 15 residues long. This CDR3 is CASSLGRARNQPQHF. The CDR3 bases are TGTGCCAGCAGCTTGGGCAGGGCTCGAAATCAGCCCCAGCATTTT. Together with reference TRBV5-8 and TRBJ1-5, the CDR3 gives the full variable domain: EAGVTQSPTHLIKTRGQQATLRCSPISGHTSVYWYQQALGLGLQFLLWYDEGEERNRGNFPPRFSGRQFPNYSSELNVNALELEDSALYLCASSLGRARNQPQHFGDGTRLSIL.

The chain carries TRBV27 and TRBJ1-1, with TRBD1 identical over 7 bases. CDR1 MNHEY and CDR2 SMNVEV come from the germline V gene (reference sequence). With V trimmed by 6 bases and J by 4 bases, 17 bases remained unmatched. The CDR3 is 17 amino acids. In DNA form, the CDR3 reads TGTGCCAGCAGCCGAGATGACAGGGTCATTAGCGGCACTGAAGCTTTCTTT. Protein sequence: CASSRDDRVISGTEAFF.

The J gene is TRBJ1-1, the V gene TRBV5-1, with 7 bases identical to TRBD1. The ends lost 4 bases at V and 2 bases at J; junction bases unmatched: 5. CDR1 and CDR2 (germline): SGHRS, YFSETQ. The CDR3 consists of 14 residues. CDR3 region: CASSDTGANTEAFF. CDR3 nucleotides: TGCGCCAGCAGCGACACAGGGGCCAACACTGAAGCTTTCTTT.

The chain has TRBV2 and TRBJ2-3, with a weak D call TRBD1 (6 bases). V lost 6 bases and J 0 bases, leaving 7 bases between the germline ends. The length of the CDR3 is 13 residues. Germline CDR1 SNHLY, CDR2 FYNNEI. The DNA of the CDR3 is TGTGCCAGCAGAACAGGGAGCACAGATACGCAGTATTTT. This codes for CASRTGSTDTQYF.

This CDR3 is CASSRIAGVILKLFF. As DNA, the CDR3 is TGTGCCAGCAGCCGCATAGCGGGAGTCATATTGAAGCTGTTTTTT. V is TRBV3-1 (or the pseudogene TRBV3-2) and J is TRBJ2-2; TRBD2 agrees at 9 bases. J was trimmed by 12 bases and V by 4 bases; bases with no gene match: 12. Germline lookup yields CDR1 LGHDT and CDR2 YNNKEL (reference sequence). This CDR3 has 15 amino acids.

The chain recombines TRBV5-8 with TRBJ1-1; no firm D call. Germline-derived CDR1 and CDR2 are SGHTS and YDEGEE. This CDR3 region has 14 residues. V was shortened by 6 bases and J by 4 bases, with 16 bases between the two germline ends. The DNA of the CDR3 is TGTGCCAGCACAAGAGGGAGGTTAAGCACTGAAGCTTTCTTT. Translated: CASTRGRLSTEAFF.

This clone was counted once. This chain links TRBV19 with TRBJ2-5; no reliable D call. Trimming cost V 5 bases and J 0 bases, with 10 bases left between them. Germline V gene sequence: CDR1 LNHDA, CDR2 SQIVND (reference sequence). The CDR3 sequence is 14 residues long. The CDR3: CASSGREYQETQYF. The CDR3 region has the DNA TGTGCCAGTAGTGGGCGAGAGTACCAAGAGACCCAGTACTTC.

The chain uses TRBV18 and TRBJ2-7; 8 bases are a match to TRBD1. J lost 2 bases, V lost 2 bases, and 5 bases had no gene match. Germline V gene data show CDR1 as KGHSH and CDR2 as LQKENI. The CDR3 is 15 amino acids. CDR3 sequence: CASSPSAGGAYEQYF. The DNA for the CDR3 is TGTGCCAGCTCACCATCGGCAGGGGGCGCCTACGAGCAGTACTTC.

The CDR3 here is CASSLAGTKNIQYF. In DNA form, the CDR3 reads TGTGCCAGCAGTCTAGCGGGAACCAAAAACATTCAGTACTTC. The chain is built from TRBV27 and TRBJ2-4; TRBD2 aligns across 9 bases. The CDR3 length is 14 residues. The germline V gene has CDR1 MNHEY and CDR2 SMNVEV (reference sequence). Trimming removed 5 bases from V and 2 bases from J; junction bases left unmatched: 1.

This clone has only a few counts. V is TRBV6-1 and J is TRBJ1-3; D unclear. Germline V gene data show CDR1 as MNHNS and CDR2 as SASEGT. CDR3 length: 15 residues. V gave up 0 bases and J gave up 1 base, with 7 bases separating them. Here the CDR3 reads CASSEAAGSGNTIYF. In DNA, the CDR3 is TGTGCCAGCAGTGAAGCGGCCGGGTCTGGAAACACCATATATTTT.

This clone was recorded a few times. Within the sample, other DNA sequences also encode this same CDR3. The chain couples TRBV10-3 to TRBJ1-1, with D perhaps matching TRBD1 (6 bases). From germline, CDR1 is ENHRY and CDR2 SYGVKD. Trimming removed 3 bases at V and 2 bases at J, with 7 bases between. CDR3 length: 13 residues. CDR3 protein: CAISDRGNTEAFF. DNA for the CDR3: TGTGCCATCAGTGACAGGGGAAACACTGAAGCTTTCTTT.

This chain links TRBV15 with TRBJ1-5, with TRBD1 identical over 8 bases. CDR3 length: 16 residues. Germline CDR1 reads LNHNV; CDR2 reads YYDKDF (reference sequence). J was trimmed by 5 bases and V by 3 bases; bases with no gene match: 9. The CDR3 reads CATSRDHRGEYQPQHF. In nucleotides, the CDR3 is TGTGCCACCAGCAGGGATCACAGGGGGGAATATCAGCCCCAGCATTTT.

The chain combines TRBV4-2 with TRBJ1-1, with a tentative D call TRBD1 (6 bases). V lost 6 bases, J lost 1 base, and 15 bases lay in between. The CDR3 consists of 15 residues. Germline V CDR1 and CDR2: LGHNA, YNFKEQ. The CDR3 DNA sequence: TGTGCCAGCAGTTCAAGCCCGGACAGGAACACTGAAGCTTTCTTT. It codes for CASSSSPDRNTEAFF.

The rearrangement links TRBV11-2 to TRBJ1-2; 7 bases align to TRBD1. Germline V gives CDR1 SGHAT, CDR2 FQNNGV. This CDR3 spans 15 amino acids. After removal of 4 bases from V and 4 bases from J, the junction contained 9 bases not matched to a gene. For the CDR3, the DNA is TGTGCCAGCAGCTCCATTAGACAGGGCCTCTATGGCTACACCTTC. It translates to CASSSIRQGLYGYTF.

The V and J genes are TRBV20-1 and TRBJ2-5; 7 bases match TRBD2. V shed 3 bases and J 5 bases; nucleotides not matched to a gene: 6. CDR3 size: 13 residues. The germline V gene encodes CDR1 DFQATT and CDR2 SNEGSKA (reference sequence). The CDR3 coding sequence is TGCAGTGCTAGTGGGGGAGGGTTTGAGACCCAGTACTTC. This sequence encodes CSASGGGFETQYF.

The CDR3 protein is CASSLLRGGAYYEQYF. CDR3 DNA sequence: TGTGCCAGCAGTTTATTAAGGGGGGGGGCCTACTACGAGCAGTACTTC. The chain carries TRBV28 and TRBJ2-7; D possibly corresponds to TRBD2 (7 bases). The length of the CDR3 is 16 residues. Germline V gene sequence: CDR1 MDHEN, CDR2 SYDVKM. V was cut by 1 base and J by 3 bases, with 16 bases left in between.

The V call is TRBV7-9, the J call TRBJ1-1, with 9 bases fitting TRBD1. Germline V gives CDR1 SEHNR, CDR2 FQNEAQ (reference sequence). CDR3 length: 13 amino acids. With V trimmed by 6 bases and J by 6 bases, 5 bases remained unmatched. The CDR3 coding sequence is TGTGCCAGCAGATCGGACAGGGGTCCTGAAGCTTTCTTT. Amino acids: CASRSDRGPEAFF.

The chain is built from TRBV9 and TRBJ2-1; TRBD2 matches 8 bases. This CDR3 is 16 amino acids long. CDR1 and CDR2 (germline): SGDLS, YYNGEE. J gave up 8 bases and V 4 bases, and 14 bases lay outside the gene matches. CDR3 sequence (DNA): TGTGCCAGCAGCTCCCCGAGTAGCGGGGCGGCCGATGAGCAGTTCTTC. It is translated as CASSSPSSGAADEQFF.